This is a list of T cell receptor beta chains from one sample in a study of shared clonotypes between healthy human individuals. Profiled with immunoSEQ multiplex PCR; TCRdb holds only in-frame clones, not every one. Here the sample spans approximately 1,500,000 clones, roughly 96% being singletons. The sequencing input was naive CD4+ T cells sorted from blood. The source of these receptors is a man younger than 45 in good health. Each CDR3 is given with its conserved first and last residue. The D gene is left open where the match is weak. Clone size is stated in some rows and not others, as once, few, many or a class when expanded.

j_call,cdr3_length,v_call,clone_size,d_call,cdr3_aa,cdr3_nt
TRBJ2-7,15,TRBV19,once,TRBD2,CASSIFEGGTYEQYF,TGTGCCAGTAGTATATTCGAGGGAGGGACCTACGAGCAGTACTTC
TRBJ2-3,17,TRBV7-8,.,TRBD2,CASSPGTSGTITDTQYF,TGTGCCAGCAGCCCGGGGACTAGCGGGACGATCACAGATACGCAGTATTTT
TRBJ2-7,14,TRBV25-1,.,.,CASRDRGGRYEQYF,TGTGCCAGCAGAGATAGGGGGGGCAGGTACGAGCAGTACTTC
TRBJ1-2,16,TRBV4-1,.,TRBD1,CASSQDSPGGGYGYTF,TGCGCCAGCAGCCAAGACTCCCCAGGGGGCGGCTATGGCTACACCTTC
TRBJ2-1,13,TRBV2,.,TRBD2,CASRATSVDEQFF,TGTGCCAGCAGGGCGACTAGCGTTGATGAGCAGTTCTTC
TRBJ1-4,12,TRBV28,.,.,CASSHKARKLFF,TGTGCCAGCAGTCACAAGGCCCGAAAACTGTTTTTT
TRBJ2-1,11,TRBV28,.,.,CASREHNEQFF,TGTGCCAGCCGGGAGCACAATGAGCAGTTCTTC
TRBJ2-1,15,TRBV9,.,.,CASSGSSLSYNEQFF,TGTGCCAGCAGCGGATCGAGTCTCTCCTACAATGAGCAGTTCTTC
TRBJ2-7,11,TRBV10-3,.,.,CAIRNRYEQYF,TGTGCCATCAGGAACAGGTACGAGCAGTACTTC
TRBJ1-1,13,TRBV7-9,.,.,CASAEEMNTEAFF,TGTGCCAGCGCAGAGGAAATGAACACTGAAGCTTTCTTT
TRBJ2-7,14,TRBV4-3,.,.,CASSQVLWTHEQYF,TGCGCCAGCAGCCAAGTCCTTTGGACCCACGAGCAGTACTTC
TRBJ2-3,14,TRBV6-4,once,.,CASTPTCRPNTQYF,TGTGCCAGCACCCCAACGTGTCGGCCTAATACGCAGTATTTT
TRBJ2-7,13,TRBV19,once,.,CASSQGRDYEQYF,TGTGCCAGTAGTCAAGGCAGAGACTACGAGCAGTACTTC
TRBJ1-2,12,TRBV2,.,.,CASSDTNYGYTF,TGTGCCAGCAGTGACACGAACTATGGCTACACCTTC
TRBJ2-2,17,TRBV18,.,TRBD2,CASSVKQAGGNTGELFF,TGTGCCAGCTCCGTTAAACAAGCGGGAGGGAACACCGGGGAGCTGTTTTTT
TRBJ2-3,17,TRBV5-4,once,TRBD2,CASSLGRLAGSTDTQYF,TGTGCCAGCAGCTTGGGGAGACTAGCGGGAAGCACAGATACGCAGTATTTT
TRBJ2-3,18,TRBV18,once,TRBD1,CASSRKRTGGADTDTQYF,TGTGCCAGCTCACGGAAACGGACAGGGGGCGCCGACACAGATACGCAGTATTTT